Following are 11 T cell receptor beta chains from one sample sequenced in a study of T cells in narcolepsy. Produced via immunoSEQ multiplex PCR; TCRdb's table is partial and in-frame only. This sample has 15,000 to 20,000 clones, with just over 85% found just once. Sequenced material: memory (CD45RA-) CD4+ T cells from blood. The receptors stem from a human donor in good health.

The rearrangement joins TRBV5-1 to TRBJ2-5; 9 nucleotides agree with TRBD1. The length of the CDR3 is 15 residues. With 4 bases clipped from V and 5 bases from J, the junction kept 9 bases outside the gene matches. Germline V CDR1 and CDR2: SGHRS, YFSETQ. CDR3 sequence reads: CASSRGTGTWETQYF. DNA of the CDR3: TGCGCCAGCAGCCGCGGGACAGGGACGTGGGAGACCCAGTACTTC.

The CDR3 DNA is TGCGCCAGCAGCCCTGGCTCCCGCACAGATACGCAGTATTTT. Residues: CASSPGSRTDTQYF. The chain joins TRBV10-2 to TRBJ2-3; D is uncertain. V was cut by 6 bases and J by 1 base, with 11 bases left in between. The CDR3 length is 14 residues. CDR1 is WSHSY, CDR2 SAAADI, per germline.

This chain joins TRBV11-2 and TRBJ2-7; unclear D gene. This CDR3 is built from 13 residues. Trimming stripped 3 bases from V and 6 bases from J, with 12 bases between. Looked up from germline, CDR1 is SGHAT and CDR2 is FQNNGV. The CDR3 nucleotides read TGTGCCAGCAGCTTCTGGGGTGATAGCGAGCAGTACTTC. Amino acids: CASSFWGDSEQYF.

This clone was seen a handful of times. Other DNA sequences in the sample encode the same CDR3. The gene calls are TRBV6-1 and TRBJ1-1; tentatively, D is TRBD1 (5 bases). CDR3 length equals 14 residues. CDR1 and CDR2 from the germline V gene are MNHNS and SASEGT. Trimming took off 10 bases at V and 1 base at J, with 16 bases between the two ends. The CDR3 region is CAIPGAQGNTEAFF. The CDR3 coding sequence is TGTGCCATCCCCGGGGCGCAGGGGAACACTGAAGCTTTCTTT.

This sequence joins TRBV5-1 and TRBJ2-3; no firm D call. V was cut by 5 bases and J by 2 bases, with 12 bases left in between. The CDR3 is 14 residues long. Germline-derived CDR1 and CDR2 are SGHRS and YFSETQ. The DNA for the CDR3 is TGCGCCAGCAGGCCGGATGCTGTCACAGATACGCAGTATTTT. This translates into CASRPDAVTDTQYF.

Concerning this clone: The same CDR3 arises from other DNA sequences in this sample as well. J is TRBJ1-2 and V is TRBV5-5; TRBD1 might be the D (6 bases). CDR3 length: 13 amino acids. Germline CDR1 reads SGHKS; CDR2 reads YYEKEE (reference sequence). Between the trimmed V and J ends, which lost 0 bases and 4 bases, there was a span of 7 bases. CDR3 DNA: TGTGCCAGCAGCTTGGCGACAGGCTATGGCTACACCTTC. As protein: CASSLATGYGYTF. Using reference TRBV5-5 and TRBJ1-2 for the parts outside the CDR3, the full variable domain is DAGVTQSPTHLIKTRGQQVTLRCSPISGHKSVSWYQQVLGQGPQFIFQYYEKEERGRGNFPDRFSARQFPNYSSELNVNALLLGDSALYLCASSLATGYGYTFGSGTRLTVV.

This clone appeared a few times. The chain uses TRBV2 and TRBJ2-7; 10 nucleotides agree with TRBD2. Trimming cost V 4 bases and J 4 bases; bases outside gene matches: 7. The CDR3 is 15 amino acids. Germline V gene sequence: CDR1 SNHLY, CDR2 FYNNEI. The CDR3 protein is CASSVALAGTYEQYF. For the CDR3, the DNA is TGTGCCAGCAGTGTAGCACTAGCGGGAACTTACGAGCAGTACTTC.

The CDR3 bases are TGTGCCAGTAGTATATCGACAGGGGGGTATGGCTACACCTTC. Amino acid sequence: CASSISTGGYGYTF. This chain links TRBV19 with TRBJ1-2; the match to TRBD1 covers 9 bases. Germline V gene lookup returns CDR1 LNHDA and CDR2 SQIVND (reference sequence). With 2 bases clipped from V and 5 bases from J, the junction kept 3 bases outside the gene matches. This CDR3 region has 14 residues.

The genes are TRBV19 and TRBJ2-4; D is unresolved. V lost 6 bases and J 5 bases, leaving 5 bases between the germline ends. The CDR3 loop spans 11 amino acids. The germline V gene encodes CDR1 LNHDA and CDR2 SQIVND (reference sequence). CDR3 nucleotide sequence: TGTGCCAGTAGATTAGAAAACATTCAGTACTTC. This codes for CASRLENIQYF.

This chain joins TRBV7-9 and TRBJ2-3; TRBD2 matches 7 bases. V shed 7 bases and J 1 base; nucleotides not matched to a gene: 17. CDR3 length: 18 residues. Germline V gene sequence: CDR1 SEHNR, CDR2 FQNEAQ (reference sequence). The CDR3 is CASTLGKGGRAGTDTQYF. The CDR3, as DNA: TGTGCCAGCACCCTGGGGAAAGGCGGGAGAGCAGGCACAGATACGCAGTATTTT.

The chain employs TRBV6-1 and TRBJ1-5, with 9 bases that match TRBD1. CDR3 length equals 15 residues. Germline trimming cut 7 bases from V and 5 bases from J; bases unmatched to any gene: 9. Germline CDR1 and CDR2: MNHNS and SASEGT. CDR3 sequence: CASISDRGIYQPQHF. The CDR3 DNA reads TGTGCCAGCATTTCGGACAGGGGCATTTATCAGCCCCAGCATTTT.